The 8 T cell receptor beta chains given below trace back to one sample, sequenced in a study of T cell responses to AZD1222 COVID-19 vaccine. This table comes from immunoSEQ multiplex PCR, and its TCRdb copy is limited to in-frame clones, with some not included. Of just under 150,000 clones detected, over 75% appear once; the ten largest clones hold 5% to 6.5%. The sequences come from peripheral blood, collected 28 days after the second dose of the MenACWY control vaccine. The receptors were gathered from an adult who received the MenACWY meningococcal vaccine as a control.

The rearrangement links TRBV30 to TRBJ1-2; 8 bases agree with TRBD1. Germline-derived CDR1 and CDR2 are GTSNPN and SVGIG (reference sequence). The CDR3 is 11 amino acids. The V and J ends lost 5 bases and 8 bases, in that order; junction bases with no gene match: 4. The CDR3 DNA reads TGTGCCTGGGCAGGGGGCGAGGGCTACACCTTC. Its protein is CAWAGGEGYTF.

CDR3 sequence (DNA): TGTGCCATCAGCCCGGGACAGGGTTACAATGAGCAGTTCTTC. This encodes CAISPGQGYNEQFF. The chain joins TRBV10-3 to TRBJ2-1, with TRBD1 matching over 9 bases. Germline V CDR1 and CDR2: ENHRY, SYGVKD. V shed 6 bases and J 4 bases; nucleotides not matched to a gene: 4. The length of the CDR3 is 14 residues.

The chain has TRBV27 and TRBJ1-1; unclear D gene. Between the trimmed V and J ends, which lost 4 bases and 1 base, there was a span of 10 bases. CDR1 is MNHEY, CDR2 SMNVEV, per germline (reference sequence). The CDR3 contains 14 residues. CDR3 DNA: TGTGCCAGCAGTTCCCCGCGGGCGAACACTGAAGCTTTCTTT. Protein product: CASSSPRANTEAFF.

The chain combines TRBV6-5 with TRBJ1-1; D call uncertain. V shed 2 bases and J shed 0 bases, with 10 bases lying between them. The germline V gene encodes CDR1 MNHEY and CDR2 SVGAGI. The CDR3 length is 15 residues. The CDR3 is CASSYQAGMNTEAFF. CDR3 coding DNA: TGTGCCAGCAGTTACCAGGCAGGTATGAACACTGAAGCTTTCTTT.

This sequence joins TRBV28 and TRBJ1-3; 7 bases align to TRBD1. This CDR3 region has 17 residues. Germline CDR1 MDHEN, CDR2 SYDVKM. Trimming cost V 5 bases and J 0 bases; bases outside gene matches: 10. The CDR3 coding sequence is TGTGCCAGCAGTCCCACCGAACAGGGGCACTCTGGAAACACCATATATTTT. Its translation is CASSPTEQGHSGNTIYF.

The chain joins TRBV9 to TRBJ2-1, with TRBD1 matching over 9 bases. V was clipped by 0 bases and J by 8 bases; unmatched bases: 6. The CDR3 runs to 15 residues. Germline V lookup: CDR1 SGDLS, CDR2 YYNGEE. The CDR3 sequence: CASSVGGTGLDEQFF. The CDR3 nucleotides read TGTGCCAGCAGCGTAGGAGGGACAGGGTTGGATGAGCAGTTCTTC.

This clone appeared once. The chain combines TRBV29-1 with TRBJ1-5, with a tentative D call TRBD1 (6 bases). The germline V and J ends were trimmed by 7 bases and 7 bases, with 17 bases remaining between them. The V gene's germline CDR1 is SQVTM and CDR2 ANQGSEA. The CDR3 loop spans 13 amino acids. CDR3 protein: CSAQAAGDQPQHF. The CDR3 bases are TGCAGCGCCCAAGCGGCAGGGGACCAGCCCCAGCATTTT.

This rearrangement joins TRBV7-2 to TRBJ2-2, with TRBD2 as a possible D gene (5 bases). Between the trimmed V and J ends, which lost 0 bases and 6 bases, there was a span of 11 bases. Germline CDR1 and CDR2: SGHTA and FQGNSA. The CDR3 loop spans 15 amino acids. DNA for the CDR3: TGTGCCAGCAGCTTAGCGCCTAGCAGGTCCGGGGAGCTGTTTTTT. This translates into CASSLAPSRSGELFF.